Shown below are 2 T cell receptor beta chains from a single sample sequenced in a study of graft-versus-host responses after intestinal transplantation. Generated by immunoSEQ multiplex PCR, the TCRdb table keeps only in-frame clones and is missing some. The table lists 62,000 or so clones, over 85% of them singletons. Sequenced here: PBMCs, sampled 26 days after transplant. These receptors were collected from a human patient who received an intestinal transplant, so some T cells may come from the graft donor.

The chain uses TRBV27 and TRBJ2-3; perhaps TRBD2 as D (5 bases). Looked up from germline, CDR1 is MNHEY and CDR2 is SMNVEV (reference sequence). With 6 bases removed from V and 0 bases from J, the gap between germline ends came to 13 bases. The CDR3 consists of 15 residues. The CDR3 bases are TGTGCCAGCAGGACAAGCGGCGAGAGCACAGATACGCAGTATTTT. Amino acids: CASRTSGESTDTQYF.

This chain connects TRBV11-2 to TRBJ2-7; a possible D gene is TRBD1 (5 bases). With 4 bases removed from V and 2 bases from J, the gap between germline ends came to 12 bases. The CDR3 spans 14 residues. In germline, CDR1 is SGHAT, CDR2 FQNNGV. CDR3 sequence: CASSSQVATYEQYF. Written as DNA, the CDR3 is TGTGCCAGCAGCTCACAGGTGGCCACCTACGAGCAGTACTTC. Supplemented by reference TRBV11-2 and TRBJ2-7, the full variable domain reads EAGVAQSPRYKIIEKRQSVAFWCNPISGHATLYWYQQILGQGPKLLIQFQNNGVVDDSQLPKDRFSAERLKGVDSTLKIQPAKLEDSAVYLCASSSQVATYEQYFGPGTRLTVT.